The 27 T cell receptor beta chains below all came from one sample that was sequenced in a study of tumor and adjacent non-tumor tissue in lung cancer. TCRbeta libraries were built with three rounds of nested PCR, modified from ARM-PCR. TCRdb recomputed calls from the multiplex PCR reads with MiXCR, one row per CDR3 protein. This sample has 100,000 to 150,000 distinct CDR3 sequences; 60% to 70% occur once, and the top ten carry roughly 13%. RNA was extracted from bulk tissue without any cell sorting. The sequenced sample was lung tumor tissue. The origin of the receptors is a man aged 25 to 40 with non-small cell lung cancer.

A word on this clonotype: A read error may explain this, as a much larger clone is one base away. The chain recombines TRBV20-1 with TRBJ1-4; D is unclear. Germline assignment: CDR1 DFQATT and CDR2 SNEGSKA (reference sequence). Trimming pared 3 bases from V and 6 bases from J, leaving 11 bases between. This CDR3 spans 13 amino acids. CDR3 amino acids: CSASPGIHEKLFF. The DNA for the CDR3 is TGCAGTGCTAGTCCCGGGATTCATGAAAAACTGTTTTTT.

The table lists this clonotype with many counts. The chain carries TRBV12-3 or TRBV12-4 and TRBJ2-3, with D tentatively TRBD2 (6 bases). V shed 6 bases and J shed 8 bases, with 12 bases lying between them. The CDR3 runs to 12 residues. The CDR3 reads CASSLQAGTQYF. Written as DNA, the CDR3 is TGTGCCAGCAGCCTGCAAGCGGGTACGCAGTATTTT.

With regard to this clonotype: This could be a read error, since a much larger clone is one nucleotide away. The CDR3 does not close with the conserved phenylalanine or tryptophan, likely indicating a read error. This sequence joins TRBV4-1 and TRBJ2-5, with 7 bases aligning to TRBD2. V was pared by 0 bases and J by 1 base, with 2 bases of the junction left unmatched. Germline V lookup: CDR1 MGHRA, CDR2 YSYEKL. The length of the CDR3 is 15 residues. This chain's CDR3 is CASSQERGVQETQYL. CDR3 nucleotides: TGCGCCAGCAGCCAAGAACGGGGGGTCCAAGAGACCCAGTACTTA.

The chain joins TRBV5-6 to TRBJ2-1; 8 bases fit TRBD2. CDR1 SGHDT and CDR2 YYEEEE come from the germline V gene. The CDR3 runs to 15 residues. After removal of 0 bases from V and 3 bases from J, the junction contained 2 bases not matched to a gene. The CDR3 loop is CASSLDTSGYNEQFF. CDR3 DNA sequence: TGTGCCAGCAGCTTGGATACTAGCGGCTACAATGAGCAGTTCTTC.

To note about this clonotype: A read error may produce the germline difference seen at one junction end. The chain couples TRBV28 to TRBJ2-5, with D maybe TRBD2 (7 bases). Germline values: CDR1 MDHEN, CDR2 SYDVKM. The CDR3 has 16 amino acids. The CDR3 region has the DNA TGTGCCAACAGTCCCCTTCGGGGGGCCTACCAAGAGACCCAGTACTTC. Translated: CANSPLRGAYQETQYF.

The chain employs TRBV4-2 and TRBJ1-3; no firm D call. The length of the CDR3 is 17 residues. Trimming cost V 1 base and J 4 bases, with 17 bases left between them. Germline assignment: CDR1 LGHNA and CDR2 YNFKEQ. Here the CDR3 reads CASSQVGESRTGNTIYF. The CDR3 nucleotides read TGTGCCAGCAGCCAAGTAGGAGAGAGCCGGACGGGAAACACCATATATTTT.

This chain joins TRBV30 and TRBJ1-5; possible D gene TRBD1, 5 bases. Germline CDR1 reads GTSNPN; CDR2 reads SVGIG (reference sequence). V lost 5 bases, J lost 4 bases, and 18 bases lay in between. CDR3 size: 15 residues. CDR3 nucleotide sequence: TGTGCCTGGGGCGATGGGACTTCTAGAAATCAGCCCCAGCATTTT. This codes for CAWGDGTSRNQPQHF.

This rearrangement joins TRBV12-5 to TRBJ2-7, with 8 bases aligning to TRBD2. The CDR3 runs to 14 residues. Germline V gives CDR1 LGHNT, CDR2 FRNRAP. V trimming: 2 bases; J trimming: 1 base; junction bases outside the gene matches: 1. This CDR3 is CASGLREGSYEQYF. CDR3 DNA: TGTGCTAGTGGTTTGCGGGAGGGGTCCTACGAGCAGTACTTC. Combining the CDR3 with reference TRBV12-5 and TRBJ2-7 gives the whole variable domain DARVTQTPRHKVTEMGQEVTMRCQPILGHNTVFWYRQTMMQGLELLAYFRNRAPLDDSGMPKDRFSAEMPDATLATLKIQPSEPRDSAVYFCASGLREGSYEQYFGPGTRLTVT.

To note about this clonotype: With a much larger clone just one base away, this may be a read error. The chain is built from TRBV6-5 and TRBJ1-4; no clear D. V was shortened by 5 bases and J by 8 bases, with 18 bases between the two germline ends. CDR3 length: 15 amino acids. Germline V gene lookup returns CDR1 MNHEY and CDR2 SVGAGI. CDR3 protein: CASSETPQENEKLFF. The CDR3 region has the DNA TGTGCCAGCAGTGAGACACCCCAAGAAAACGAAAAACTGTTTTTT.

In this sample, this clonotype turned up once. The chain couples TRBV5-6 to TRBJ2-3; 7 bases map to TRBD2. The CDR3 is made up of 14 amino acids. The germline gives CDR1 SGHDT, CDR2 YYEEEE. V was clipped by 6 bases and J by 5 bases; unmatched bases: 9. The CDR3 protein is CASNWLVAGDTQYF. The CDR3, as DNA: TGTGCCAGCAACTGGCTGGTAGCGGGAGATACGCAGTATTTT.

The chain uses TRBV7-2 and TRBJ2-7, with TRBD2 as a possible D gene (6 bases). CDR3 length: 15 amino acids. V was shortened by 5 bases and J by 3 bases, with 17 bases between the two germline ends. Germline CDR1 SGHTA, CDR2 FQGNSA. The CDR3 DNA follows: TGTGCCAGCAGCCGAATCACGGGGGAAGTCTACGAGCAGTACTTC. Translating it yields CASSRITGEVYEQYF.

For this clonotype: This CDR3 is missing its conserved last phenylalanine or tryptophan, likely due to a read error. The DNA is left out, because the CDR3 cannot be placed on it with certainty; the CDR3 is given as TCRdb lists it. The CDR3 loop is CASSLEGGFEALI. The J gene is TRBJ1-1, the V gene TRBV11-2; the table's D call, TRBD1, was not checked against the DNA. Both ends counted, the CDR3 spans 13 residues. The germline gives CDR1 SGHAT, CDR2 FQNNGV.

With respect to this clonotype: A clone one base away is much larger, so this may be a read error. The V gene is TRBV12-3 or TRBV12-4, the J gene TRBJ2-7; possibly TRBD2 for D (5 bases). The CDR3 is 16 residues long. Trimming removed 4 bases from V and 3 bases from J, with 19 bases in between. This CDR3 is CASSSSWQRAIYEQYF. For the CDR3, the DNA is TGTGCCAGCAGTTCCAGTTGGCAGAGGGCTATCTACGAGCAGTACTTC.

This clonotype was seen only a few times. Likely a read error: the CDR3 ends without its conserved phenylalanine or tryptophan. The DNA is omitted, as the CDR3 cannot be located on it reliably, and the CDR3 follows TCRdb's listing. This sequence joins TRBV12-3 or TRBV12-4 and TRBJ2-7; TRBD1, the table's D call, lacks a check against the DNA. A total of 14 residues make up the CDR3, ends included. The CDR3 loop reads CASSPRQGLNERYL.

Points on this clonotype: This may arise from a read error, as a much more abundant clone is one base away. V is TRBV4-3 and J is TRBJ2-7; possibly TRBD1 or TRBD2 for D (6 bases each). V lost 1 base to trimming and J lost 0 bases, with 13 bases between them. The CDR3 loop spans 16 amino acids. CDR1 is LGHNA, CDR2 YSLEER, per germline. CDR3 region: CASSQAGGAVSYEQYF. The DNA for the CDR3 is TGCGCCAGCAGCCAAGCCGGGGGCGCGGTCTCCTACGAGCAGTACTTC.

Concerning this clonotype itself: This clone may be a read error of a much larger clone one base away. The V call is TRBV20-1, the J call TRBJ2-3; D is possibly TRBD1 (7 bases). V was trimmed by 0 bases and J by 3 bases, leaving 22 bases between them. Germline CDR1 reads DFQATT; CDR2 reads SNEGSKA (reference sequence). The CDR3 is 18 residues long. The CDR3: CSARDMWREGAGTDTQYF. The DNA for the CDR3 is TGCAGTGCTAGAGATATGTGGCGAGAGGGGGCGGGAACAGATACGCAGTATTTT.

This sequence joins TRBV20-1 and TRBJ2-1, with TRBD1 matching over 8 bases. Germline V gene data show CDR1 as DFQATT and CDR2 as SNEGSKA (reference sequence). V was pared by 7 bases and J by 13 bases, with 15 bases of the junction left unmatched. This CDR3 has 13 residues. For the CDR3, the DNA is TGCAGTGTCCGCCGGGACAGGATCAGTGAACAGTTCTTC. It yields the protein CSVRRDRISEQFF.

As regards this clonotype: No conserved phenylalanine or tryptophan ends this CDR3, so it is likely a read error. CDR3 in amino acids: CASSASGLAGVGEQFI. The CDR3 DNA sequence: TGCGCCAGCAGTGCGTCGGGACTAGCGGGAGTGGGTGAGCAGTTCATC. The gene calls are TRBV10-2 and TRBJ2-1; TRBD2 matches 14 bases. Germline assignment: CDR1 WSHSY and CDR2 SAAADI. The length of the CDR3 is 16 residues. The junction had 8 bases not matched to a gene; V was cut back by 4 bases and J by 9 bases.

A note on this clonotype: Just one base apart from a much larger clone, this may be a read error. J is TRBJ1-6 and V is TRBV4-1; 9 bases map to TRBD1. Germline-derived CDR1 and CDR2 are MGHRA and YSYEKL. The CDR3 spans 15 residues. The CDR3 here is CVSSQGQGHNSPLHF. Written as DNA, the CDR3 is TGCGTCAGCAGCCAAGGACAGGGGCACAATTCACCCCTCCACTTT.

Regarding this clonotype: A read error may account for a junction end that differs from germline. The chain carries TRBV20-1 and TRBJ2-2, with D unclear. This CDR3 has 13 amino acids. CDR1 and CDR2 from the germline V gene are DFQATT and SNEGSKA (reference sequence). CDR3 nucleotides: TGCAGTCCTAGATCCAGCCTTACCGGGGAGCTGTTTTTT. The encoded protein is CSPRSSLTGELFF.

Turning to this clonotype: At one end the junction does not follow the germline gene, possibly because of a read error. The V call is TRBV5-1, the J call TRBJ1-1; a possible D gene is TRBD1 (6 bases). The CDR3 sequence is 15 residues long. Germline V gene data show CDR1 as SGHRS and CDR2 as YFSETQ. CDR3 DNA sequence: TGTGCCAGCAGAGTAGGGGACACCTTGAACACTGAAGCTTTCTTT. Its translation: CASRVGDTLNTEAFF.

On this clonotype: This may stem from a read error, because a much larger clone lies one nucleotide away. The rearrangement uses TRBV4-1 and TRBJ1-5; TRBD1 matches 7 bases. The J segment lost 4 bases and the V segment lost 6 bases, leaving 9 bases of the junction unmatched. The germline CDR1 and CDR2 sequences are MGHRA and YSYEKL. The CDR3 has 15 amino acids. The CDR3 DNA reads as TGCGCCAGCAGAGTCGGGACAGTGGGAAATCAGCCCCAGCATTTT. Its translation is CASRVGTVGNQPQHF.

About this clonotype itself: This may come from a read error, since a much larger clone is one base off. The rearrangement uses TRBV20-1 and TRBJ1-4; no clear D gene. The germline V gene has CDR1 DFQATT and CDR2 SNEGSKA (reference sequence). The CDR3 loop spans 16 amino acids. V shed 0 bases and J shed 7 bases, with 18 bases lying between them. In nucleotides, the CDR3 is TGCAGTGCTAGAGATCTGGAGGAGTCGGCTAGTGAAAAACTGTTTTTT. Translating it yields CSARDLEESASEKLFF.

This clonotype was counted many times. This chain links TRBV12-3 or TRBV12-4 with TRBJ2-3; 10 bases fit TRBD1. With V trimmed by 4 bases and J by 11 bases, 9 bases remained unmatched. The CDR3 spans 14 residues. The chain's CDR3 is CASSSGQGSEVQYF. The CDR3 DNA sequence: TGTGCCAGCAGTTCGGGACAGGGGAGTGAGGTGCAGTATTTT.

The rearrangement uses TRBV7-8 and TRBJ1-6, with a weak D call TRBD1 (6 bases). CDR1 and CDR2 (germline): SGHVS, FQNEAQ. The CDR3 runs 15 residues. The germline V and J ends were trimmed by 4 bases and 13 bases, with 20 bases remaining between them. Here the CDR3 DNA reads TGTGCCAGCAGCTCTCGCAGGGGCCTCGGTTCGCCCCTCCACTTT. Its translation is CASSSRRGLGSPLHF.

The chain recombines TRBV7-8 with TRBJ1-4, with D tentatively TRBD1 (6 bases). This CDR3 has 14 amino acids. The ends were cut back, 1 base at V and 11 bases at J, with 14 bases in the middle. Per germline, CDR1 SGHVS and CDR2 FQNEAQ. In DNA, the CDR3 is TGTGCCAGCAGCTTAGAGGGGACAAGGAAGAAACTGTTTTTT. Residues: CASSLEGTRKKLFF.

With respect to this clonotype: Lacking the conserved final phenylalanine or tryptophan, this CDR3 likely reflects a read error. This sequence joins TRBV11-2 and TRBJ2-3, with 10 bases aligning to TRBD2. Germline V gene sequence: CDR1 SGHAT, CDR2 FQNNGV. The CDR3 is made up of 15 amino acids. V lost 9 bases, J lost 5 bases, and 11 bases stayed unmatched. CDR3 sequence (DNA): TGTGCCAGTAGCCTCGGACTAGCGGACAGAGATACGCAGTATTGT. Its translation is CASSLGLADRDTQYC.